Below, 28 T cell receptor beta chains from the same sample are listed, as sequenced in a study of response to subunit inactivated influenza vaccine. TCRdb fed the RT-PCR reads into MiXCR, producing one record per CDR3 protein. The sample contains hundreds of thousands of distinct CDR3 sequences, 14% of which appear only once. The sequences come from PBMCs from blood, collected 14 to 15 days before vaccination. The source of these receptors is a middle-aged man who received an inactivated influenza vaccine.

The chain has TRBV7-2 and TRBJ2-7; possibly TRBD2 for D (7 bases). The CDR3 loop spans 16 amino acids. CDR1 and CDR2 (germline): SGHTA, FQGNSA. The V end lost 2 bases, the J end lost 6 bases, and 20 bases lay between the germline ends. The CDR3, as DNA: TGTGCCAGCAGCTTACGGGGGGCGGGACTTTACGGCGAGCAGTACTTC. Translating gives CASSLRGAGLYGEQYF.

This clonotype was observed a handful of times. This rearrangement joins TRBV7-2 to TRBJ2-7; 9 nucleotides match TRBD1. The CDR3 sequence is 15 residues long. CDR1 and CDR2 from the germline V gene are SGHTA and FQGNSA. After removal of 5 bases from V and 0 bases from J, the junction contained 5 bases not matched to a gene. The CDR3 region is CASSIRQGGSYEQYF. CDR3 DNA: TGTGCCAGCAGCATCCGACAGGGGGGCTCCTACGAGCAGTACTTC.

This clonotype was seen many times. The J gene is TRBJ2-2, the V gene TRBV4-2, with D unresolved. This CDR3 spans 15 amino acids. CDR1 and CDR2 from the germline V gene are LGHNA and YNFKEQ. V gave up 4 bases and J gave up 6 bases, with 15 bases separating them. DNA of the CDR3: TGTGCCAGCAGCCCTTCTGAGCGAGAAGCCGGGGAGCTGTTTTTT. Translated: CASSPSEREAGELFF.

This clonotype was recorded many times. The chain combines TRBV12-3 or TRBV12-4 with TRBJ1-4; D gene uncertain. CDR3 length equals 13 residues. V lost 2 bases and J 9 bases, leaving 10 bases between the germline ends. Here the CDR3 reads CASSLPPVKKLFF. The CDR3 bases are TGTGCCAGCAGTTTACCCCCGGTTAAAAAACTGTTTTTT.

The chain combines TRBV5-5 with TRBJ2-3, with 7 bases lining up with TRBD1. Losses at the gene ends were 3 bases for V and 2 bases for J; bases not matched to a gene: 3. CDR3 length: 14 residues. CDR1 is SGHKS, CDR2 YYEKEE, per germline (reference sequence). The CDR3 DNA is TGTGCCAGCAGCTGGGACAGCCTCACAGATACGCAGTATTTT. Protein product: CASSWDSLTDTQYF.

This chain links TRBV11-2 with TRBJ2-1; 8 bases fit TRBD2. This CDR3 has 14 residues. CDR1 is SGHAT, CDR2 FQNNGV, per germline. With 3 bases clipped from V and 8 bases from J, the junction kept 6 bases outside the gene matches. The CDR3 reads CASSFRLAWDEQFF. In DNA, the CDR3 is TGTGCCAGCAGCTTCAGACTAGCGTGGGATGAGCAGTTCTTC.

The sample holds a few counts of this clonotype. The genes are TRBV20-1 and TRBJ1-5; possibly TRBD1 for D (5 bases). V gave up 1 base and J gave up 0 bases, with 10 bases separating them. There are 15 residues in the CDR3. Germline values: CDR1 DFQATT, CDR2 SNEGSKA (reference sequence). The CDR3 DNA follows: TGCAGTGCTAGAGTACAGGACTATAGCAATCAGCCCCAGCATTTT. It specifies CSARVQDYSNQPQHF.

J is TRBJ2-2 and V is TRBV12-5, with D unresolved. The germline V gene has CDR1 LGHNT and CDR2 FRNRAP. Trimming removed 6 bases at V and 1 base at J, with 9 bases between. The CDR3 consists of 14 residues. This CDR3 reads CASGTDQNTGELFF. CDR3 DNA: TGTGCTAGTGGAACGGACCAGAACACCGGGGAGCTGTTTTTT.

The chain carries TRBV28 and TRBJ2-1; the match to TRBD1 covers 12 bases. The CDR3 contains 14 residues. V lost 11 bases to trimming and J lost 5 bases; unmatched junction nucleotides: 7. From germline, CDR1 is MDHEN and CDR2 SYDVKM. Here the CDR3 reads CAGGQGALDNEQFF. CDR3 bases: TGTGCCGGGGGACAGGGGGCTTTGGACAATGAGCAGTTCTTC. Combining the CDR3 with reference TRBV28 and TRBJ2-1 gives the whole variable domain DVKVTQSSRYLVKRTGEKVFLECVQDMDHENMFWYRQDPGLGLRLIYFSYDVKMKEKGDIPEGYSVSREKKERFSLILESASTNQTSMYLCAGGQGALDNEQFFGPGTRLTVL.

This clonotype was seen a few times. The chain has TRBV24-1 and TRBJ2-3; TRBD2 might be the D (5 bases). The CDR3 runs 14 residues. The V and J ends lost 8 bases and 0 bases respectively, with 11 bases between them. Germline-derived CDR1 and CDR2 are KGHDR and SFDVKD. DNA of the CDR3: TGTGCCACCACCCAGACGGGGAGCACAGATACGCAGTATTTT. Translating gives CATTQTGSTDTQYF.

As to this clonotype: A read error may account for a junction end that differs from germline. This chain connects TRBV5-1 to TRBJ1-2; D remains ambiguous. This CDR3 has 13 amino acids. CDR1 is SGHRS and CDR2 is YFSETQ in the germline V gene. DNA of the CDR3: TGCGCCAGCAGCCCCGACGGCCCGTATGGCTACTCCTTC. It encodes CASSPDGPYGYSF.

The sample holds a few counts of this clonotype. The CDR3 loop is CASTPLPGQGPYEQYF. CDR3 DNA: TGTGCCAGCACCCCCCTGCCGGGACAGGGACCCTACGAGCAGTACTTC. The V call is TRBV12-3 or TRBV12-4, the J call TRBJ2-7; 9 bases fit TRBD1. This CDR3 is built from 16 residues. V shed 7 bases, J shed 2 bases, and the junction held 12 bases outside the gene matches.

The chain employs TRBV6-5 and TRBJ2-1, with D possibly being TRBD2 (6 bases). This CDR3 comprises 16 residues. Germline CDR1 MNHEY, CDR2 SVGAGI. The V gene lost 4 bases and the J gene lost 7 bases, with 20 bases spanning the gap. In nucleotides, the CDR3 is TGTGCCAGCAGTTGGGCCCCACGGGAGTTTAATAATGAGCAGTTCTTC. It translates to CASSWAPREFNNEQFF.

The CDR3 here is CASRTSGGRAYGYTF. The DNA of the CDR3 is TGCGCCAGCAGAACCTCAGGGGGCCGGGCCTATGGCTACACCTTC. V and J are TRBV5-1 and TRBJ1-2; 8 bases are shared with TRBD1. V was clipped by 5 bases and J by 4 bases; unmatched bases: 10. CDR1 SGHRS and CDR2 YFSETQ come from the germline V gene. The CDR3 contains 15 residues.

The sample holds a few counts of this clonotype. The rearrangement uses TRBV2 and TRBJ2-7; 9 positions agree with TRBD1. With V trimmed by 3 bases and J by 6 bases, 6 bases remained unmatched. Germline-derived CDR1 and CDR2 are SNHLY and FYNNEI. This CDR3 is 14 amino acids long. The CDR3 loop is CASSEVQGAGEQYF. The CDR3 DNA sequence: TGTGCCAGCAGTGAGGTACAGGGGGCAGGCGAGCAGTACTTC.

The CDR3 DNA sequence: TGTGCCAGCAGTTTTAACGGGGGAAACACTGAAGCTTTCTTT. It yields the protein CASSFNGGNTEAFF. This chain uses TRBV27 with TRBJ1-1; D might be TRBD1 (5 bases). The CDR3 has 14 residues. Germline CDR1 and CDR2: MNHEY and SMNVEV (reference sequence). The V and J ends lost 3 bases and 2 bases respectively, with 10 bases between them.

In this sample, this clonotype turned up a few times. V is TRBV20-1 and J is TRBJ1-2, with a tentative D call TRBD1 (5 bases). The germline V and J ends were trimmed by 1 base and 5 bases, with 11 bases remaining between them. The CDR3 runs 13 residues. In germline, CDR1 is DFQATT, CDR2 SNEGSKA (reference sequence). For the CDR3, the DNA is TGCAGTGCTAGAGTTTTCGAGGGGTATGGCTACACCTTC. This sequence encodes CSARVFEGYGYTF.

This rearrangement joins TRBV2 to TRBJ2-3, with D perhaps TRBD2 (5 bases). The germline gives CDR1 SNHLY, CDR2 FYNNEI. The CDR3 loop spans 14 amino acids. Deletions cut 6 bases from V and 2 bases from J, with 12 bases between. In DNA form, the CDR3 reads TGTGCCAGCAGGGACTTGTGGGTCACAGATACGCAGTATTTT. This codes for CASRDLWVTDTQYF.

The chain recombines TRBV5-5 with TRBJ2-7; TRBD1 agrees at 7 bases. Germline trimming cut 3 bases from V and 5 bases from J; bases unmatched to any gene: 8. This CDR3 spans 14 amino acids. The V gene's germline CDR1 is SGHKS and CDR2 YYEKEE (reference sequence). CDR3 sequence reads: CASSWGQSGNEQYF. As DNA, the CDR3 is TGTGCCAGCAGCTGGGGACAGTCAGGCAACGAGCAGTACTTC.

The sample holds a few counts of this clonotype. CDR3 DNA: TGCGCCAGCAGCTTGGCGGGGGCAGGGGCCAAAAACATTCAGTACTTC. Translation gives CASSLAGAGAKNIQYF. J is TRBJ2-4 and V is TRBV5-1; D may correspond to TRBD1 or TRBD2 (6 bases each). The CDR3 is 16 amino acids. Trimming removed 0 bases from V and 1 base from J, with 11 bases in between. Germline V gives CDR1 SGHRS, CDR2 YFSETQ.

In its sample, this clonotype was seen a few times. This rearrangement joins TRBV7-9 to TRBJ1-1; perhaps TRBD1 as D (5 bases). Germline V gene lookup returns CDR1 SEHNR and CDR2 FQNEAQ (reference sequence). The length of the CDR3 is 15 residues. V shed 0 bases and J shed 6 bases, with 14 bases lying between them. The CDR3 spells CASSLAGRAPPEAFF. CDR3 in DNA: TGTGCCAGCAGCTTAGCTGGCAGGGCTCCCCCTGAAGCTTTCTTT.

The CDR3 DNA reads as TGTGCCAGCAGCTTGGGACTGGGGTGGGATGAGCAGTTCTTC. Amino acid sequence: CASSLGLGWDEQFF. V usage is TRBV11-2 and J usage is TRBJ2-1, with D tentatively TRBD2 (6 bases). The CDR3 loop spans 14 amino acids. Germline assignment: CDR1 SGHAT and CDR2 FQNNGV. The V and J ends lost 3 bases and 8 bases respectively, with 14 bases between them.

This clonotype has a count of ten or more. This chain links TRBV20-1 with TRBJ2-1; D remains unclear. The germline gives CDR1 DFQATT, CDR2 SNEGSKA (reference sequence). This CDR3 contains 13 residues. V was cut by 0 bases and J by 5 bases, with 8 bases left in between. The CDR3 DNA reads TGCAGTGCTAGAGATGGGGTGAACAATGAGCAGTTCTTC. Protein product: CSARDGVNNEQFF.

This clonotype was seen more than once but under ten times. The chain employs TRBV5-1 and TRBJ2-1; the D is unclear. Trimming removed 6 bases at V and 4 bases at J, with 11 bases between. The CDR3 contains 13 residues. CDR1 is SGHRS, CDR2 YFSETQ, per germline. The CDR3 nucleotides read TGCGCCAGCACTTTAAGTAGTTACAATGAGCAGTTCTTC. Protein product: CASTLSSYNEQFF.

The V call is TRBV20-1, the J call TRBJ2-3; D is uncertain. CDR3 length equals 13 residues. Deletions cut 2 bases from V and 1 base from J, with 7 bases between. Germline V gene lookup returns CDR1 DFQATT and CDR2 SNEGSKA (reference sequence). The DNA for the CDR3 is TGCAGTGCTAGATCCCGGGGCACAGATACGCAGTATTTT. Its protein is CSARSRGTDTQYF.

This clonotype was detected only a few times. The V gene is TRBV11-2, the J gene TRBJ2-2; D is ambiguous. Germline values: CDR1 SGHAT, CDR2 FQNNGV. The CDR3 sequence is 13 residues long. V gave up 5 bases and J gave up 4 bases, with 8 bases separating them. CDR3 DNA: TGTGCCAGCAGCCCCTACGCCACCGGGGAGCTGTTTTTT. Encoded protein: CASSPYATGELFF. Variable domain in full (rest from reference TRBV11-2 and TRBJ2-2): EAGVAQSPRYKIIEKRQSVAFWCNPISGHATLYWYQQILGQGPKLLIQFQNNGVVDDSQLPKDRFSAERLKGVDSTLKIQPAKLEDSAVYLCASSPYATGELFFGEGSRLTVL.

The rearrangement joins TRBV12-3 or TRBV12-4 to TRBJ2-7, with 9 bases identical to TRBD1. The V segment lost 3 bases and the J segment 7 bases; nucleotides outside the gene matches: 10. This CDR3 is 15 amino acids long. The CDR3 nucleotides read TGTGCCAGCAGTTTGGGAACAGGGGGCTTGGGTGAGCAGTACTTC. Its translation is CASSLGTGGLGEQYF.

This clonotype was picked up many times. The chain has TRBV12-3 or TRBV12-4 and TRBJ2-3; a weak D match, TRBD2 (5 bases). This CDR3 region has 12 residues. Trimming pared 5 bases from V and 3 bases from J, leaving 6 bases between. CDR3 DNA sequence: TGTGCCAGCAGTCCGGGGACAGATACGCAGTATTTT. It yields the protein CASSPGTDTQYF.